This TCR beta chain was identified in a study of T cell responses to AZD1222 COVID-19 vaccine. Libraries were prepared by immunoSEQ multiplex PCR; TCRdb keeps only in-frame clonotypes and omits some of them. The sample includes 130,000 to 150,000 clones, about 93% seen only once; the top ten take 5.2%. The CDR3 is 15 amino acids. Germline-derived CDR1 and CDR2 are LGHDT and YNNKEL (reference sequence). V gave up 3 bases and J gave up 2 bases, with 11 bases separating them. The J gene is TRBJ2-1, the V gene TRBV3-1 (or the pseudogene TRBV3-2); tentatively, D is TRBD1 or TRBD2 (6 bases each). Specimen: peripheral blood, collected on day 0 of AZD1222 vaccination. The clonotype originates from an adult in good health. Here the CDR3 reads CASSQIGGPYNEQFF. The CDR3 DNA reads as TGTGCCAGCAGCCAGATTGGGGGGCCCTACAATGAGCAGTTCTTC.